The TCR beta chain described here comes from a study of T cells in Graves' hyperthyroidism and ophthalmopathy. Looking at the study overall: Peripheral blood sampling occurred at initial diagnosis, before any treatment. Study results and caveats: Most clonotypes expanded in the thyroid (above 0.001) were also present in blood.

RNA transcripts were the template for amplifying TCR beta CDR3 regions. First-round RT-PCR of the TCR CDR3 relied on the HTBI primer set. One entry per CDR3 protein, called by TCRdb with MiXCR from the multiplex PCR reads. The sample shows 480,000 or so distinct CDR3 sequences, about 15% of them seen only once. Lactation, pregnancy, other autoimmune disease or uncontrolled infection excluded patients. PBMCs were derived from 9.5 to 10 ml fresh peripheral blood. V lost 2 bases to trimming and J lost 3 bases, with 5 bases between them. The germline gives CDR1 KGHSH, CDR2 LQKENI. The CDR3 spans 12 residues. This clonotype showed up just a few times. Its matching antigen is unknown.

Sequencing was performed on blood. The chain carries TRBV18 and TRBJ2-7, with unresolved D. This sequence originates from a woman between 18 and 29 years old with Graves' hyperthyroidism. DNA for the CDR3: TGTGCCAGCTCACCAGTGAACTACGAGCAGTACTTC. It yields the protein CASSPVNYEQYF.